These 4 T cell receptor beta chains were sequenced from one sample in a study of CD8 T cells in Susac syndrome (dated by TCRdb to the late 2010s). Libraries were made using the immunoSEQ multiplex PCR assay. RNA was extracted with the RNeasy kit and 0.5 to 1 ug was reverse transcribed using random hexamers. The public reads were reanalyzed by TCRdb: fastp trimming at Q25, MiXCR alignment, in-frame beta chains only. Each CDR3 protein appears once, grouped with its most common genes and DNA. Recorded for this sample are more than 150,000 distinct CDR3 sequences; more than 90% of them occurred a single time. The biggest ten clones account for about 0.13% of the sample. Sequences were obtained from CD4+ T cells from PBMCs. All receptors come from a human donor in good health.

J is TRBJ1-6 and V is TRBV5-1; TRBD1 matches 10 bases. J gave up 9 bases and V 0 bases, and 6 bases lay outside the gene matches. This CDR3 region has 16 residues. CDR1 and CDR2 (germline): SGHRS, YFSETQ. CDR3 loop: CASSLESRDRGSPLHF. Here the CDR3 DNA reads TGCGCCAGCAGCTTGGAGTCCCGGGACAGGGGTTCACCCCTCCACTTT.

The rearrangement uses TRBV15 and TRBJ2-1; perhaps TRBD2 as D (5 bases). V gave up 3 bases and J gave up 5 bases, with 14 bases separating them. The CDR3 extends over 15 amino acids. From germline, CDR1 is LNHNV and CDR2 YYDKDF (reference sequence). Here the CDR3 reads CATSRGSGVNNEQFF. The CDR3 coding sequence is TGTGCCACCAGCAGGGGGTCCGGGGTCAACAATGAGCAGTTCTTC.

The sample holds a few counts of this clonotype. The chain couples TRBV7-9 to TRBJ1-2, with D perhaps TRBD1 (6 bases). Germline CDR1 is SEHNR and CDR2 is FQNEAQ (reference sequence). The V gene lost 5 bases and the J gene lost 0 bases, with 10 bases spanning the gap. The CDR3 has 14 residues. CDR3 nucleotide sequence: TGTGCCAGCAGCCCTTCAGGGGCTAACTATGGCTACACCTTC. As protein: CASSPSGANYGYTF. The whole variable domain, filled in from reference TRBV7-9 and TRBJ1-2, reads DTGVSQNPRHKITKRGQNVTFRCDPISEHNRLYWYRQTLGQGPEFLTYFQNEAQLEKSRLLSDRFSAERPKGSFSTLEIQRTEQGDSAMYLCASSPSGANYGYTFGSGTRLTVV.

The chain recombines TRBV12-3 or TRBV12-4 with TRBJ2-1; 9 bases align to TRBD1. V lost 4 bases, J lost 10 bases, and 5 bases stayed unmatched. This CDR3 has 13 residues. For the CDR3, the DNA is TGTGCCAGCAGTTCCGGGACAGGGATAGAGCAGTTCTTC. Translated: CASSSGTGIEQFF.